This T cell receptor beta chain was sequenced during a study of cytomegalovirus exposure and HLA in healthy donors. The PCR had 60 Vbeta and 13 Jbeta primers. Generated by immunoSEQ multiplex PCR, the TCRdb table keeps only in-frame clones and is missing some. This sample has over 150,000 clones, with roughly 80% found just once. Per the germline V gene, CDR1 is MDHEN and CDR2 is SYDVKM. V shed 0 bases and J shed 2 bases, with 5 bases lying between them. The CDR3 contains 14 residues. General study results and limits: Most TCR sequences were seen very rarely across donors, but some public TCRs occurred in many. Reported results showed that the classifier diagnosed cytomegalovirus status with high specificity and sensitivity. What was likely a sequencing artifact was a cluster of highly shared sequence variants.

With regard to this clone: The antigen is undetermined.

This chain joins TRBV28 and TRBJ1-5, with D perhaps TRBD1 (5 bases). The sample was PBMCs. This clonotype was obtained from a man aged 25-45 years in good health and CMV-seropositive. This CDR3 is CASSLWTGNQPQHF. The CDR3 nucleotides are TGTGCCAGCAGTTTATGGACAGGCAATCAGCCCCAGCATTTT.